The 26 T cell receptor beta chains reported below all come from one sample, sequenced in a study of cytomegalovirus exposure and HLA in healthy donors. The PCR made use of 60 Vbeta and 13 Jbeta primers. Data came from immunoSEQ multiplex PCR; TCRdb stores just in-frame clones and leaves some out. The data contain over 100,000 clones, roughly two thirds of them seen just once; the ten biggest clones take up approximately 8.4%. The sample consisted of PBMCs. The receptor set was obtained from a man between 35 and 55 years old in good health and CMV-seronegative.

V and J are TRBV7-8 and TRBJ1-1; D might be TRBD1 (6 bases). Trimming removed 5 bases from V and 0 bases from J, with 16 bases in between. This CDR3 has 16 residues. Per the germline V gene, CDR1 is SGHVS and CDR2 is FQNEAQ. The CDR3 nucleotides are TGTGCCAGCAGCCGGACAGCCAGCTTTATGAACACTGAAGCTTTCTTT. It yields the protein CASSRTASFMNTEAFF. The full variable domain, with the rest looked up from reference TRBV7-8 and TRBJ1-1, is GAGVSQSPRYKVAKRGQDVALRCDPISGHVSLFWYQQALGQGPEFLTYFQNEAQLDKSGLPSDRFFAERPEGSVSTLKIQRTQQEDSAVYLCASSRTASFMNTEAFFGQGTRLTVV.

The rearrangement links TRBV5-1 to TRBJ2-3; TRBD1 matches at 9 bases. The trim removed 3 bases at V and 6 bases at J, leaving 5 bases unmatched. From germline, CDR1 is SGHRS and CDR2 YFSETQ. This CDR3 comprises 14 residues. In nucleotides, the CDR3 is TGCGCCAGCAGCTGGGGGGACAGGGATGATACGCAGTATTTT. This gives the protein CASSWGDRDDTQYF.

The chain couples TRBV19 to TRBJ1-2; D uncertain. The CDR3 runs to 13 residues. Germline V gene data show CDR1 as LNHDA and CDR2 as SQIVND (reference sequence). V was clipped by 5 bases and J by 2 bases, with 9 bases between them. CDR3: CASSEARNYGYTF. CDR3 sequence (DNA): TGTGCCAGTAGTGAGGCGCGAAACTATGGCTACACCTTC.

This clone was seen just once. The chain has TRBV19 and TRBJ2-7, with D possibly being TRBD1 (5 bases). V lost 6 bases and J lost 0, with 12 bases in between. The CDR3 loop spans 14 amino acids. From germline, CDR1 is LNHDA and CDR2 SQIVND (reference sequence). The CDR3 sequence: CASRKDRSSYEQYF. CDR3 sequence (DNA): TGTGCCAGTAGGAAAGACAGAAGCTCCTACGAGCAGTACTTC.

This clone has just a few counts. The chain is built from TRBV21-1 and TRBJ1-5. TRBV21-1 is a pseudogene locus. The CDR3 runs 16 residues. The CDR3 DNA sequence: TGTGCCAGCAGCCCTACGGGCGAGGCGGGTTTCCAGCCCCAGCATTTT. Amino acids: CASSPTGEAGFQPQHF.

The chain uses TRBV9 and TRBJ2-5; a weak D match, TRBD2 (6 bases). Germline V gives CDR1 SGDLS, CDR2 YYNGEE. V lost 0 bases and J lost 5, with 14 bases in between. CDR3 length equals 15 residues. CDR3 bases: TGTGCCAGCAGCGTAGACCGGGGTGCGGGGGAGACCCAGTACTTC. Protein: CASSVDRGAGETQYF.

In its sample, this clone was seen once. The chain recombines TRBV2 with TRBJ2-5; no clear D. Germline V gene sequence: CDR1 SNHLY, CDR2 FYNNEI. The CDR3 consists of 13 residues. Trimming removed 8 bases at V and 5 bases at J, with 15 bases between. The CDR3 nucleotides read TGTGCCAGCTCGTCAGGTCGTGGGGAGACCCAGTACTTC. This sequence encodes CASSSGRGETQYF.

CDR3 nucleotides: TGCGCCAGCAGCCAAGATGGTCGACAGGGGCACACTGAAGCTTTCTTT. Protein: CASSQDGRQGHTEAFF. The V gene is TRBV4-1, the J gene TRBJ1-1, with 8 bases that match TRBD1. The J segment lost 3 bases and the V segment lost 0 bases, leaving 6 bases of the junction unmatched. Germline V CDR1 and CDR2: MGHRA, YSYEKL. The CDR3 has 16 residues.

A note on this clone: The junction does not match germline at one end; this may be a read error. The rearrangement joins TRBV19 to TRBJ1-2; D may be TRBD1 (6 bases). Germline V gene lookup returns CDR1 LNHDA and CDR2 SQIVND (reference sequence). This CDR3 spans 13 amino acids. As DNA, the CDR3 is TGTGCCAGTAGTACGTCCCAGGGGAATGGCTACCCCTTC. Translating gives CASSTSQGNGYPF.

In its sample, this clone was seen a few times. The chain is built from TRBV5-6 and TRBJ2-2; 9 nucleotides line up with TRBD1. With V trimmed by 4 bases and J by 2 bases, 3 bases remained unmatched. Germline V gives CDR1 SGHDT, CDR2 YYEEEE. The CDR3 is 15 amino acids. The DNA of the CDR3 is TGTGCCAGCAGCCGGACAGGGGATAACACCGGGGAGCTGTTTTTT. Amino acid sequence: CASSRTGDNTGELFF.

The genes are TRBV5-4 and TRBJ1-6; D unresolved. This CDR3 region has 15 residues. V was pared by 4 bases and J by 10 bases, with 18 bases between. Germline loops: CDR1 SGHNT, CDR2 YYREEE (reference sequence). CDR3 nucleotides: TGTGCCAGCAGCCAAGACACGGGAGGTTGGTCACCCCTCCACTTT. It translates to CASSQDTGGWSPLHF.

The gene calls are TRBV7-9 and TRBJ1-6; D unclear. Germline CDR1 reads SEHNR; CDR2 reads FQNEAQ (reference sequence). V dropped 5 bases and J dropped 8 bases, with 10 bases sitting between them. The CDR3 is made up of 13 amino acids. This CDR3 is CASSPTQDSPLHF. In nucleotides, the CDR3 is TGTGCCAGCAGCCCCACGCAGGATTCACCCCTCCACTTT.

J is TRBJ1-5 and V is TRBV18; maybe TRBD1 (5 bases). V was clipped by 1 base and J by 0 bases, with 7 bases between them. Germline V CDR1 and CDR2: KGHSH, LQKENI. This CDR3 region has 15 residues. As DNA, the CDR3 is TGTGCCAGCTCACCACGACAGATTAGCAATCAGCCCCAGCATTTT. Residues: CASSPRQISNQPQHF.

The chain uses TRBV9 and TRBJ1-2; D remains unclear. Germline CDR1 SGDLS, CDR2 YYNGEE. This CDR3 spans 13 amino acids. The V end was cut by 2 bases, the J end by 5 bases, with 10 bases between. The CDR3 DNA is TGTGCCAGCAGCGTTGCAGAAGAATATGGCTACACCTTC. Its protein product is CASSVAEEYGYTF. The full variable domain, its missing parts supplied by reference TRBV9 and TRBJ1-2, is DSGVTQTPKHLITATGQRVTLRCSPRSGDLSVYWYQQSLDQGLQFLIQYYNGEERAKGNILERFSAQQFPDLHSELNLSSLELGDSALYFCASSVAEEYGYTFGSGTRLTVV.

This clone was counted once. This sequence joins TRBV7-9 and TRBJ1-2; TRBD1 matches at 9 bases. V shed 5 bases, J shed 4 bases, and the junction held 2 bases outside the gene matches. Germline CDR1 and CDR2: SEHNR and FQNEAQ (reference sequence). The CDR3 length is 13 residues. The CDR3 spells CASSGTGLYGYTF. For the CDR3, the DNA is TGTGCCAGCAGCGGGACAGGGCTCTATGGCTACACCTTC.

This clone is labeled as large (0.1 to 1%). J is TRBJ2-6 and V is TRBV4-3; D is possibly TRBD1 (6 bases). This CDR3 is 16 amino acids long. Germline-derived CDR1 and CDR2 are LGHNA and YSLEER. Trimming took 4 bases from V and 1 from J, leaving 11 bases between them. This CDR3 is CASSLQTGSGANVLTF. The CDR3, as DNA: TGCGCCAGCAGCCTACAGACAGGTTCTGGGGCCAACGTCCTGACTTTC.

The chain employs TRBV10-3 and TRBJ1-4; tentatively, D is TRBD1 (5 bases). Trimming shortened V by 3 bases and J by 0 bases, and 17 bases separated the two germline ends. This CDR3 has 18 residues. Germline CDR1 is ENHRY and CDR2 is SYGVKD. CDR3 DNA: TGTGCCATCAGTGAAGGAGGGGCAGGTTTTGCAACTAATGAAAAACTGTTTTTT. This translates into CAISEGGAGFATNEKLFF.

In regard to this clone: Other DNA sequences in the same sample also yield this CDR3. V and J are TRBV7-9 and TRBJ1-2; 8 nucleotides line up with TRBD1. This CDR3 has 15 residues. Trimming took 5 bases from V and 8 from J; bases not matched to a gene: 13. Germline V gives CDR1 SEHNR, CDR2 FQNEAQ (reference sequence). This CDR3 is CASSGRDRGLEGYTF. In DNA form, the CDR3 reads TGTGCCAGCAGCGGCCGCGACAGGGGTTTGGAAGGCTACACCTTC. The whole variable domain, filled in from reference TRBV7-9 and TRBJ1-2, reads DTGVSQNPRHKITKRGQNVTFRCDPISEHNRLYWYRQTLGQGPEFLTYFQNEAQLEKSRLLSDRFSAERPKGSFSTLEIQRTEQGDSAMYLCASSGRDRGLEGYTFGSGTRLTVV.

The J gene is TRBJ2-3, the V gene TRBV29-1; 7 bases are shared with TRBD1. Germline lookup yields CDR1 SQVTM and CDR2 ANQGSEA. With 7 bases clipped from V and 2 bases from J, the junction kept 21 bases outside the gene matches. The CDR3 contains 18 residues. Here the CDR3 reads CSALIRSSGTANTDTQYF. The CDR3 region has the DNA TGCAGCGCTCTAATTAGATCCTCCGGGACAGCCAACACAGATACGCAGTATTTT.

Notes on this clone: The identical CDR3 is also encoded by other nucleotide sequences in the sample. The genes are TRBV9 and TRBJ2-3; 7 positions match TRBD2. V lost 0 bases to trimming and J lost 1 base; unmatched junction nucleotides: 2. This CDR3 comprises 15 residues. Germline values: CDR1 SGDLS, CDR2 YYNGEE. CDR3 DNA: TGTGCCAGCAGCGTAGGCGGGGGACGCACAGATACGCAGTATTTT. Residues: CASSVGGGRTDTQYF.

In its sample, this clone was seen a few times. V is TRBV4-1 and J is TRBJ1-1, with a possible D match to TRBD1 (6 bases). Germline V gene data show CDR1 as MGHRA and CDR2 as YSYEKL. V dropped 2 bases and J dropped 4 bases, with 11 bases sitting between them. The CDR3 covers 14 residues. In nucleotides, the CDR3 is TGCGCCAGCAGCCAAAACAGGGTGCCCACTGAAGCTTTCTTT. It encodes CASSQNRVPTEAFF.

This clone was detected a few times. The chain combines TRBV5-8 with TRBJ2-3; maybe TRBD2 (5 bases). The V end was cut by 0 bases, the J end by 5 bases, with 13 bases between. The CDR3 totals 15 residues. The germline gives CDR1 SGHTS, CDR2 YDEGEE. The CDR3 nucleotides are TGTGCCAGCAGCTTGGGAGGGTCAGACCGAGATACGCAGTATTTT. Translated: CASSLGGSDRDTQYF.

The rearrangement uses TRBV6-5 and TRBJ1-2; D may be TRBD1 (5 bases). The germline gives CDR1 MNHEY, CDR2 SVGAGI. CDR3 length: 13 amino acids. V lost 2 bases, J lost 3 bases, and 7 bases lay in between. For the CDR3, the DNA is TGTGCCAGCAGTTACGGGACTCACTATGGCTACACCTTC. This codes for CASSYGTHYGYTF.

The CDR3 coding sequence is TGTGCCAGCAGTGTGGACAGGGGTGGGGTCGAGCAGTACTTC. It translates to CASSVDRGGVEQYF. This rearrangement joins TRBV6-1 to TRBJ2-7, with TRBD1 matching over 9 bases. With V trimmed by 4 bases and J by 6 bases, 7 bases remained unmatched. Germline CDR1 and CDR2: MNHNS and SASEGT. This CDR3 contains 14 residues.

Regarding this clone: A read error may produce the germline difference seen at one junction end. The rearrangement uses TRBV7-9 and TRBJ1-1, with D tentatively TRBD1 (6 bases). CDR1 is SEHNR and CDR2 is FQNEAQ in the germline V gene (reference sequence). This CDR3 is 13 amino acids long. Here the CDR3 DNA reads TGTTCCAGCGAGAGGGGGGGCGGCACTGAAGCTTTCTTT. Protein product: CSSERGGGTEAFF.

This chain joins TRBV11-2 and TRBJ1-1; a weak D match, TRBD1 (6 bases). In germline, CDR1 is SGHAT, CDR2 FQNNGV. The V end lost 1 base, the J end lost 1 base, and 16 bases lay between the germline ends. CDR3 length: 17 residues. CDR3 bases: TGTGCCAGCAGCTTAGTAGGGGGATTTGAAGGGAACACTGAAGCTTTCTTT. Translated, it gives CASSLVGGFEGNTEAFF.